This passage covers 10 T cell receptor beta chains from one sample sequenced in a study of OX40 agonist ivuxolimab in advanced cancers. The protocol used for the library was the immunoSEQ multiplex PCR assay. Entries here come from immuneACCESS through TCRdb and include only in-frame sequences with V and J called. Some clones fail to appear in such tables; in the studies checked, an unresolved V gene covers under half of the shortfall, and the cause of the remainder is unknown. Here the sample has 50,000 to 65,000 clones; about 88% occur a single time. The ten largest clonotypes hold 18% of the sample. This sample comprised CD4+ or CD8+ T cells sorted from blood, obtained in a trial of the OX40 agonist ivuxolimab. The origin of the receptors is an adult with an advanced solid tumor such as melanoma, head and neck, liver or kidney cancer.

The V gene is TRBV6-5, the J gene TRBJ1-5; D remains ambiguous. Trimming left V 5 bases short and J 5 bases short, with 10 bases between. Germline loops: CDR1 MNHEY, CDR2 SVGAGI. The CDR3 length is 13 residues. The CDR3 is CASSRTDHQPQHF. The CDR3 coding sequence is TGTGCCAGCAGTAGGACTGACCATCAGCCCCAGCATTTT.

V gene TRBV7-9 combines with J gene TRBJ2-7; 7 bases agree with TRBD1. CDR1 is SEHNR, CDR2 FQNEAQ, per germline (reference sequence). This CDR3 region has 14 residues. The J segment lost 6 bases and the V segment lost 6 bases, leaving 11 bases of the junction unmatched. The CDR3 nucleotides are TGTGCCAGCAGATCCCCAACAGGGGCATCCGAGCAGTACTTC. Amino acid sequence: CASRSPTGASEQYF. The entire variable domain, with the rest obtained from reference TRBV7-9 and TRBJ2-7, is as follows: DTGVSQNPRHKITKRGQNVTFRCDPISEHNRLYWYRQTLGQGPEFLTYFQNEAQLEKSRLLSDRFSAERPKGSFSTLEIQRTEQGDSAMYLCASRSPTGASEQYFGPGTRLTVT.

This clone appeared a single time. V gene TRBV7-9 combines with J gene TRBJ2-7, with TRBD1 matching over 10 bases. Germline CDR1 and CDR2: SEHNR and FQNEAQ (reference sequence). The V and J ends lost 1 base and 4 bases, in that order; junction bases with no gene match: 10. CDR3 length equals 17 residues. Written as DNA, the CDR3 is TGTGCCAGCAGCTTAGGGGCGGAGGGACAGGGGAGTTACGAGCAGTACTTC. Translation: CASSLGAEGQGSYEQYF.

This rearrangement joins TRBV5-4 to TRBJ2-7; no firm D call. The V end lost 2 bases, the J end lost 6 bases, and 6 bases lay between the germline ends. Germline V gene sequence: CDR1 SGHNT, CDR2 YYREEE (reference sequence). The CDR3 runs 11 residues. CDR3 amino acids: CASSFLGEQYF. The DNA for the CDR3 is TGTGCCAGCAGCTTCTTGGGCGAGCAGTACTTC.

The V gene is TRBV27, the J gene TRBJ2-2; 9 bases are a match to TRBD2. The CDR3 is 20 residues long. The germline V gene encodes CDR1 MNHEY and CDR2 SMNVEV (reference sequence). V was clipped by 3 bases and J by 1 base; unmatched bases: 15. CDR3 coding DNA: TGTGCCAGCAGTTTCAGGGTGGGTAGCGGGAGCCCCGAGAACACCGGGGAGCTGTTTTTT. Translated: CASSFRVGSGSPENTGELFF.

This rearrangement joins TRBV5-6 to TRBJ1-2, with D hard to call. From germline, CDR1 is SGHDT and CDR2 YYEEEE. The CDR3 contains 16 residues. V lost 0 bases to trimming and J lost 4 bases, with 16 bases between them. DNA for the CDR3: TGTGCCAGCAGCTTGGGGCAGGCAGCGTCGTCCTATGGCTACACCTTC. It translates to CASSLGQAASSYGYTF.

The CDR3 here is CASSSSGPSYEQYF. CDR3 sequence (DNA): TGTGCCAGCAGCTCTAGCGGGCCATCCTACGAGCAGTACTTC. The gene calls are TRBV13 and TRBJ2-7; TRBD2 matches at 8 bases. The CDR3 runs 14 residues. Trimming took 4 bases from V and 1 from J; bases not matched to a gene: 3. CDR1 PRHDT and CDR2 FYEKMQ come from the germline V gene (reference sequence).

This chain links TRBV5-8 with TRBJ2-7; the D gene is possibly TRBD1 (7 bases). Per germline, CDR1 SGHTS and CDR2 YDEGEE. Trimming took off 4 bases at V and 5 bases at J, with 19 bases between the two ends. This CDR3 is 15 amino acids long. CDR3 loop: CASSRPQGGLNEQYF. The CDR3 nucleotides are TGTGCCAGCAGCCGACCCCAGGGGGGCCTGAACGAGCAGTACTTC. Complete variable domain (other parts from reference TRBV5-8 and TRBJ2-7): EAGVTQSPTHLIKTRGQQATLRCSPISGHTSVYWYQQALGLGLQFLLWYDEGEERNRGNFPPRFSGRQFPNYSSELNVNALELEDSALYLCASSRPQGGLNEQYFGPGTRLTVT.

This chain connects TRBV19 to TRBJ2-5; D is perhaps TRBD1 or TRBD2 (5 bases each). With 4 bases removed from V and 5 bases from J, the gap between germline ends came to 11 bases. The germline CDR1 and CDR2 sequences are LNHDA and SQIVND (reference sequence). The CDR3 loop spans 13 amino acids. This CDR3 reads CASSRDGEETQYF. DNA for the CDR3: TGTGCCAGTAGTAGGGACGGCGAGGAGACCCAGTACTTC.

This clone was seen more than once but under ten times. The chain carries TRBV28 and TRBJ1-2; D call uncertain. CDR1 and CDR2 from the germline V gene are MDHEN and SYDVKM. V lost 5 bases and J 1 base, leaving 17 bases between the germline ends. The CDR3 is 16 residues long. The CDR3: CASSPHTGLGNYGYTF. In nucleotides, the CDR3 is TGTGCCAGCAGTCCCCACACGGGCCTTGGTAACTATGGCTACACCTTC.